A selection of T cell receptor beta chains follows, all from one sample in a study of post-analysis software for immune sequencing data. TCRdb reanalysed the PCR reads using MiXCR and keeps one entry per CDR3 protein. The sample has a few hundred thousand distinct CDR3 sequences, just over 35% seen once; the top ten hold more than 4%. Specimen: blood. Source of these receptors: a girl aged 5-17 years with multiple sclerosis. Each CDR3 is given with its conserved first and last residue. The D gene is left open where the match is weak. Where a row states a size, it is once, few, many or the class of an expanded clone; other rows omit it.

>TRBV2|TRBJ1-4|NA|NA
CASYGKGGSNEKLFF
TGTGCCAGCTACGGAAAGGGAGGATCTAATGAAAAACTGTTTTTT
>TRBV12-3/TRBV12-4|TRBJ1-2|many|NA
CASSFGADYGYTF
TGTGCCAGCAGTTTCGGGGCAGACTATGGCTACACCTTC
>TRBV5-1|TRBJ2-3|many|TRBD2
CASSLALAGSTDTQYF
TGCGCCAGCAGCTTGGCCCTAGCGGGGAGCACAGATACGCAGTATTTT
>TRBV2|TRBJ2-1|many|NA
CASSGGPTYYNEQFF
TGTGCCAGCAGTGGGGGGCCTACCTATTACAATGAGCAGTTCTTC
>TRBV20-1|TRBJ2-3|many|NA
CSAGWGGTQYF
TGCAGTGCAGGGTGGGGTGGTACGCAGTATTTT
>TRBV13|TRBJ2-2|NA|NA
CAGGDSSTGELFF
TGTGCTGGGGGGGACAGCTCAACCGGGGAGCTGTTTTTT
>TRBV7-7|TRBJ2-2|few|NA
CASSLGRGRGTGELFF
TGTGCCAGCAGCTTAGGCCGGGGCAGGGGCACCGGGGAGCTGTTTTTT
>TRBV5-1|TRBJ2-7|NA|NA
CASTRGDTSYEQYF
TGCGCCAGCACCCGGGGCGACACGTCCTACGAGCAGTACTTC
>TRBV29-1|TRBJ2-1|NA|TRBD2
CSVTGLAGGLWQFF
TGCAGCGTTACTGGACTAGCGGGAGGTCTTTGGCAGTTCTTC
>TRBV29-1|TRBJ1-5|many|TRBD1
CSVGQGENQPQHF
TGCAGCGTTGGACAGGGGGAAAATCAGCCCCAGCATTTT
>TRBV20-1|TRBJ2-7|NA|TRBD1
CSARTGGYEQYF
TGCAGTGCTCGGACAGGGGGCTACGAGCAGTACTTC